This T cell receptor beta chain was recorded in a study of cytomegalovirus exposure and HLA in healthy donors. A multiplex PCR was run with 60 Vbeta primers and 13 Jbeta primers. Produced via immunoSEQ multiplex PCR; TCRdb's table is partial and in-frame only. This table holds around 140,000 clones, approximately 80% found once. CDR3 length: 15 residues. Trimming pared 2 bases from V and 1 base from J, leaving 9 bases between. Germline V CDR1 and CDR2: SGDLS, YYNGEE. The sample holds a few counts of this clone. This chain links TRBV9 with TRBJ2-2, with D uncertain. Sequenced sample: PBMCs. The receptor was derived from a woman aged 60-70 years in good health and CMV-seronegative. The CDR3 DNA reads as TGTGCCAGCAGCGTCCAGACTTTGAACACCGGGGAGCTGTTTTTT. Translated: CASSVQTLNTGELFF. Based on the CDR3 plus reference TRBV9 and TRBJ2-2, the full variable domain is DSGVTQTPKHLITATGQRVTLRCSPRSGDLSVYWYQQSLDQGLQFLIQYYNGEERAKGNILERFSAQQFPDLHSELNLSSLELGDSALYFCASSVQTLNTGELFFGEGSRLTVL.